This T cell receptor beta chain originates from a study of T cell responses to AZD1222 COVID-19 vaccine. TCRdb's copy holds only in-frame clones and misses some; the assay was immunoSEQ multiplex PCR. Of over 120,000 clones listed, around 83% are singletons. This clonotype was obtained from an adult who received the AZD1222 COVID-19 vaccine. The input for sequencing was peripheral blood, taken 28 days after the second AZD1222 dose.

Here the CDR3 DNA reads TGTGCCAGCAGTTTATTGAACAGCCGGGCCCCCAACTATGGCTACACCTTC. Its translation is CASSLLNSRAPNYGYTF. The chain couples TRBV28 to TRBJ1-2; D uncertain. The germline gives CDR1 MDHEN, CDR2 SYDVKM. V was clipped by 1 base and J by 2 bases, with 17 bases between them. There are 17 residues in the CDR3.